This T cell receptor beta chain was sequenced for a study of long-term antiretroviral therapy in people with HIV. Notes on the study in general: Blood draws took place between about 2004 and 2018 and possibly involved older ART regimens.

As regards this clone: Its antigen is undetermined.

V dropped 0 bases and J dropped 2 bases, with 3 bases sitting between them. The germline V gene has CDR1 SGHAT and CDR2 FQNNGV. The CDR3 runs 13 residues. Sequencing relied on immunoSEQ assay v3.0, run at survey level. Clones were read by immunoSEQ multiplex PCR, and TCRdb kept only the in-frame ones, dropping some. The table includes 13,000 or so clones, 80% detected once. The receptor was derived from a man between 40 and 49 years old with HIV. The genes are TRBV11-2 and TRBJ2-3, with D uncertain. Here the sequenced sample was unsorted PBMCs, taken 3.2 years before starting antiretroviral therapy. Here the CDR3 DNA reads TGTGCCAGCAGCTTAGAGCACACAGATACGCAGTATTTT. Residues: CASSLEHTDTQYF.